Each of the 18 T cell receptor beta chains below was sequenced from the same sample in a study of T cell changes during pregnancy in multiple sclerosis. Here immunoSEQ multiplex PCR was the method, and the copy in TCRdb shows in-frame clones only, minus some. The table records fewer than 110,000 clones, about 91% of them present only once. Sample: peripheral blood, taken in the second trimester of pregnancy. Receptors were obtained from a female donor with multiple sclerosis, enrolled in a pregnancy study.

The chain links TRBV5-1 to TRBJ2-6; D call uncertain. V gave up 1 base and J gave up 0 bases, with 5 bases separating them. Looked up from germline, CDR1 is SGHRS and CDR2 is YFSETQ. The CDR3 contains 15 residues. The CDR3 nucleotides are TGCGCCAGCAGCTTGACTGCCTCTGGGGCCAACGTCCTGACTTTC. This sequence encodes CASSLTASGANVLTF.

This clone was seen once. This chain links TRBV27 with TRBJ2-7; TRBD1 aligns across 7 bases. V shed 6 bases, J shed 6 bases, and the junction held 14 bases outside the gene matches. The CDR3 length is 15 residues. Germline CDR1 and CDR2: MNHEY and SMNVEV (reference sequence). The chain's CDR3 is CASRETGVFSGEQYF. CDR3 DNA sequence: TGTGCCAGCAGGGAAACAGGGGTTTTTTCGGGCGAGCAGTACTTC.

The chain has TRBV9 and TRBJ1-3; 8 nucleotides agree with TRBD1. V lost 4 bases, J lost 0 bases, and 12 bases stayed unmatched. Germline-derived CDR1 and CDR2 are SGDLS and YYNGEE. CDR3 length: 18 residues. This chain's CDR3 is CASSLGTGASSSGNTIYF. In DNA form, the CDR3 reads TGTGCCAGCAGCCTAGGGACAGGAGCATCCTCCTCTGGAAACACCATATATTTT.

The chain's CDR3 is CTSSQTTSGREGYEQYF. The CDR3 bases are TGCACCAGCAGCCAAACGACTAGCGGGAGGGAGGGATACGAGCAGTACTTC. V usage is TRBV1 and J usage is TRBJ2-7; TRBD2, the D gene given by the table, was not confirmed from the DNA. TRBV1 is shown as a pseudogene. This CDR3 region has 17 residues.

This sequence joins TRBV5-1 and TRBJ2-1, with 9 bases matching TRBD1. The V gene's germline CDR1 is SGHRS and CDR2 YFSETQ. The V segment lost 0 bases and the J segment 4 bases; nucleotides outside the gene matches: 2. The CDR3 consists of 15 residues. CDR3 loop: CASSLGGTGYNEQFF. Written as DNA, the CDR3 is TGCGCCAGCAGCTTGGGAGGGACAGGGTACAATGAGCAGTTCTTC. The whole variable domain, filled in from reference TRBV5-1 and TRBJ2-1, reads KAGVTQTPRYLIKTRGQQVTLSCSPISGHRSVSWYQQTPGQGLQFLFEYFSETQRNKGNFPGRFSGRQFSNSRSEMNVSTLELGDSALYLCASSLGGTGYNEQFFGPGTRLTVL.

A remark on this clone: At one of its ends the junction is not consistent with the germline gene, which may arise from a read error. The genes are TRBV7-7 and TRBJ2-5; TRBD2 matches 14 bases. Germline assignment: CDR1 SSHAT and CDR2 FNYEAQ (reference sequence). The CDR3 covers 13 residues. The CDR3 protein is CASSPGTSGRWYF. In nucleotides, the CDR3 is TGTGCTAGCAGCCCCGGGACTAGCGGGAGATGGTACTTC.

The V call is TRBV9, the J call TRBJ1-1, with TRBD1 identical over 10 bases. Germline CDR1 and CDR2: SGDLS and YYNGEE. The CDR3 loop spans 16 amino acids. V shed 0 bases, J shed 0 bases, and the junction held 2 bases outside the gene matches. Here the CDR3 DNA reads TGTGCCAGCAGCGTAGGGGACAGGGGAATGAACACTGAAGCTTTCTTT. Its protein is CASSVGDRGMNTEAFF. Full variable domain (outside the CDR3, taken from reference TRBV9 and TRBJ1-1): DSGVTQTPKHLITATGQRVTLRCSPRSGDLSVYWYQQSLDQGLQFLIQYYNGEERAKGNILERFSAQQFPDLHSELNLSSLELGDSALYFCASSVGDRGMNTEAFFGQGTRLTVV.

The chain is built from TRBV5-1 and TRBJ1-2, with TRBD1 matching over 7 bases. The CDR3 is 14 amino acids. V lost 3 bases, J lost 0 bases, and 2 bases stayed unmatched. CDR1 is SGHRS, CDR2 YFSETQ, per germline. The CDR3: CASSSDRANYGYTF. CDR3 coding DNA: TGCGCCAGCAGCTCCGACAGGGCTAACTATGGCTACACCTTC.

The chain combines TRBV7-6 with TRBJ1-5; D is unclear. The CDR3 sequence is 14 residues long. Germline V gives CDR1 SGHVS, CDR2 FNYEAQ. V was pared by 1 base and J by 6 bases, with 10 bases between. The CDR3 sequence: CASSLGGRTQPQHF. In nucleotides, the CDR3 is TGTGCCAGCAGCTTAGGAGGGAGGACTCAGCCCCAGCATTTT. The full variable domain, in which reference TRBV7-6 and TRBJ1-5 provide the parts outside the CDR3, is GAGVSQSPRYKVTKRGQDVALRCDPISGHVSLYWYRQALGQGPEFLTYFNYEAQQDKSGLPNDRFSAERPEGSISTLTIQRTEQRDSAMYRCASSLGGRTQPQHFGDGTRLSIL.

This clone was seen only a few times. The gene calls are TRBV18 and TRBJ2-1; 14 nucleotides align to TRBD2. The length of the CDR3 is 17 residues. The germline gives CDR1 KGHSH, CDR2 LQKENI. The ends lost 4 bases at V and 3 bases at J; junction bases unmatched: 5. DNA for the CDR3: TGTGCCAGCTCACAGGGGACTAGCGGGAGAAGCTACAATGAGCAGTTCTTC. It specifies CASSQGTSGRSYNEQFF.

This rearrangement joins TRBV5-1 to TRBJ1-2; TRBD1 is a possible D gene (5 bases). Germline CDR1 is SGHRS and CDR2 is YFSETQ. The V end was cut by 4 bases, the J end by 4 bases, with 14 bases between. The CDR3 runs to 14 residues. CDR3 region: CASSAADSLYGYTF. CDR3 sequence (DNA): TGCGCCAGCAGCGCAGCCGACAGTCTCTATGGCTACACCTTC.

The V gene is TRBV9, the J gene TRBJ1-1; D possibly corresponds to TRBD1 (6 bases). This CDR3 spans 14 amino acids. CDR1 and CDR2 (germline): SGDLS, YYNGEE. Trimming shortened V by 4 bases and J by 0 bases, and 10 bases separated the two germline ends. The CDR3 region has the DNA TGTGCCAGCAGCCGGACAGCCATGAACACTGAAGCTTTCTTT. Amino acids: CASSRTAMNTEAFF. The full variable domain, in which reference TRBV9 and TRBJ1-1 provide the parts outside the CDR3, is DSGVTQTPKHLITATGQRVTLRCSPRSGDLSVYWYQQSLDQGLQFLIQYYNGEERAKGNILERFSAQQFPDLHSELNLSSLELGDSALYFCASSRTAMNTEAFFGQGTRLTVV.

The rearrangement joins TRBV19 to TRBJ2-1; tentatively, D is TRBD1 (6 bases). V dropped 6 bases and J dropped 4 bases, with 19 bases sitting between them. The CDR3 is 16 residues long. CDR1 is LNHDA and CDR2 is SQIVND in the germline V gene (reference sequence). The CDR3 loop reads CASRTLGPQGYNEQFF. CDR3 sequence (DNA): TGTGCCAGTAGGACCCTCGGGCCTCAGGGGTACAATGAGCAGTTCTTC.

The chain uses TRBV7-2 and TRBJ2-1, with 7 positions matching TRBD1. The germline V gene encodes CDR1 SGHTA and CDR2 FQGNSA. The V gene end was trimmed by 5 bases and the J gene end by 2 bases; junction bases not matched to a gene: 6. The CDR3 has 15 amino acids. The DNA for the CDR3 is TGTGCCAGCAGCACTGACAGGGCCCCCTACAATGAGCAGTTCTTC. Translated: CASSTDRAPYNEQFF.

The V and J genes are TRBV19 and TRBJ1-4, with 9 bases identical to TRBD1. Germline trimming cut 3 bases from V and 7 bases from J; bases unmatched to any gene: 12. Per germline, CDR1 LNHDA and CDR2 SQIVND (reference sequence). The CDR3 has 17 residues. CDR3 loop: CASSIGRGTGSTEKLFF. Here the CDR3 DNA reads TGTGCCAGTAGTATCGGTCGGGGGACAGGGAGTACTGAAAAACTGTTTTTT.

The chain joins TRBV7-2 to TRBJ2-1; tentative D call: TRBD2 (7 bases). The CDR3 sequence is 14 residues long. The germline CDR1 and CDR2 sequences are SGHTA and FQGNSA. The V end was cut by 2 bases, the J end by 8 bases, with 13 bases between. CDR3 coding DNA: TGTGCCAGCAGCTTAAGGGGGAGCGGGGATGAGCAGTTCTTC. It encodes CASSLRGSGDEQFF.

The genes are TRBV10-3 and TRBJ2-7, with 8 bases fitting TRBD2. The J segment lost 0 bases and the V segment lost 6 bases, leaving 4 bases of the junction unmatched. The CDR3 length is 14 residues. CDR1 is ENHRY and CDR2 is SYGVKD in the germline V gene. CDR3 region: CAIRSLADSYEQYF. CDR3 coding DNA: TGTGCCATCAGGTCACTAGCGGACTCCTACGAGCAGTACTTC.

This sequence joins TRBV14 and TRBJ2-1, with D uncertain. CDR1 is SGHDN and CDR2 is FVKESK in the germline V gene. CDR3 length equals 12 residues. Trimming removed 3 bases from V and 15 bases from J, with 15 bases in between. CDR3 amino acids: CASSHFPTSLFF. The CDR3 DNA follows: TGTGCCAGCAGCCATTTCCCTACGAGTTTGTTCTTC.